These T cell receptor beta chains were read from a single sample in a study of blood T cells in healthy people across ages. TCRdb re-analysed the 5' RACE reads in MiXCR, keeping a single row per CDR3 protein. In the table there are some 940,000 distinct CDR3 sequences, 29% of which are singletons. These data were also filed under a second study, of T cells of mothers and their children.

Sequenced material: blood. These receptors all come from a woman in her thirties or forties in good health. Both conserved end residues are part of each CDR3. A D gene is named only where the DNA matches it firmly. Where a row states a size, it is once, few, many or the class of an expanded clone; other rows omit it.

v_call	clone_size	d_call	j_call	cdr3_aa	cdr3_nt
TRBV6-5	few	TRBD1	TRBJ1-6	CASSYPRGLGSPLHF	TGTGCCAGCAGTTACCCCAGGGGGCTAGGTTCACCCCTCCACTTT
TRBV20-1	many	TRBD2	TRBJ2-7	CSAFSSGGNSYEQYF	TGCAGTGCTTTCTCAAGCGGGGGGAACTCCTACGAGCAGTACTTC
TRBV5-1	.	TRBD1	TRBJ1-2	CASSTTGNNYGHTF	TGCGCCAGCAGCACGACAGGGAACAACTATGGCCACACCTTC
TRBV5-1	once	.	TRBJ2-7	CASSLDGSYEQCF	TGCGCCAGCAGCTTGGACGGGTCCTACGAGCAGTGCTTC
TRBV5-1	.	.	TRBJ2-7	CASRVPGSYEQYF	TGCGCCAGCAGGGTTCCAGGTTCCTACGAGCAGTACTTC
TRBV20-1	many	.	TRBJ1-6	CSASRGAGNSPLHF	TGCAGTGCTAGTAGAGGGGCTGGGAATTCACCCCTCCACTTT
TRBV18	few	.	TRBJ1-1	CASSPPQGQGAEAFF	TGTGCCAGCTCACCACCGCAGGGGCAAGGCGCTGAAGCTTTCTTT
TRBV20-1	few	.	TRBJ2-1	CSARAPGTRNEQFF	TGCAGTGCTAGAGCTCCCGGGACACGCAATGAGCAGTTCTTC
TRBV12-3/TRBV12-4	.	.	TRBJ2-1	CASREVSYNEQFF	TGTGCCAGCAGGGAAGTCTCCTACAATGAGCAGTTCTTC
TRBV6-5	few	TRBD1	TRBJ1-1	CASSYGPQGAIGNTEAFF	TGTGCCAGCAGTTACGGCCCACAGGGGGCTATAGGGAACACTGAAGCTTTCTTT
TRBV28	.	TRBD2	TRBJ2-5	CASSLPQRGGETQYF	TGTGCCAGCAGTTTACCCCAGCGGGGGGGAGAGACCCAGTACTTC
TRBV6-4	few	.	TRBJ2-3	CASSRTGERRSTDTQYF	TGTGCCAGCAGTCGAACGGGGGAGCGGAGAAGCACAGATACGCAGTATTTT
TRBV6-5	many	TRBD1	TRBJ1-1	CASSFDRGANTEAFF	TGTGCCAGCAGTTTTGACAGGGGAGCGAACACTGAAGCTTTCTTT
TRBV5-1	many	TRBD1	TRBJ2-5	CASSRTGQVVQETQYF	TGCGCCAGCAGTCGGACCGGACAGGTAGTCCAAGAGACCCAGTACTTC
TRBV20-1	.	.	TRBJ1-6	CSVPRAAGSPLHF	TGCAGTGTTCCCCGGGCCGCGGGATCACCCCTCCACTTT
TRBV4-1	few	.	TRBJ1-4	CASSQPVTRTNEKLFF	TGCGCCAGCAGCCAGCCGGTGACAAGGACTAATGAAAAACTGTTTTTT
TRBV4-1	.	.	TRBJ1-4	CASSPKGADNEKLFF	TGCGCCAGCAGCCCGAAAGGGGCGGATAATGAAAAACTGTTTTTT
TRBV11-2	.	TRBD1	TRBJ2-7	CASSPLKRRGQPYEQYF	TGTGCCAGCAGCCCCCTAAAAAGACGGGGACAGCCCTACGAGCAGTACTTC
TRBV5-1	.	.	TRBJ2-7	CASVQRPGYEQYF	TGCGCCAGCGTTCAAAGGCCGGGCTACGAGCAGTACTTC
TRBV28	once	.	TRBJ1-5	CAGSSEGMGNQPQHF	TGTGCCGGCAGTTCGGAGGGGATGGGAAATCAGCCCCAGCATTTT
TRBV3-1	many	.	TRBJ1-2	CASSQVGGARGYTF	TGTGCCAGCAGCCAAGTAGGGGGGGCGCGGGGCTACACCTTC
TRBV25-1	.	.	TRBJ1-4	CASSEYRGNEKLFF	TGTGCCAGCAGTGAATATAGGGGTAATGAAAAACTGTTTTTT
TRBV20-1	.	.	TRBJ1-2	CSARRGFDYGYTF	TGCAGTGCTAGACGGGGCTTCGACTATGGCTACACCTTC
TRBV7-3	many	TRBD1	TRBJ2-7	CASSRTGVGDEQYF	TGTGCCAGCAGCAGGACAGGGGTCGGGGACGAGCAGTACTTC
TRBV4-3	many	TRBD1	TRBJ2-7	CASSQDSPGGGYEQYF	TGCGCCAGCAGCCAAGATAGTCCAGGGGGCGGCTACGAGCAGTACTTC
TRBV7-2	.	.	TRBJ2-7	CASSLLREPSYEQYF	TGTGCCAGCAGCTTATTAAGGGAGCCCTCCTACGAGCAGTACTTC
TRBV9	few	.	TRBJ1-6	CASSVDPQGAYNSPLHF	TGTGCCAGCAGCGTAGACCCACAGGGAGCGTATAATTCACCCCTCCACTTT
TRBV7-6	few	TRBD1	TRBJ2-7	CASSGNRGEREQYF	TGTGCCAGCAGCGGCAACAGGGGAGAGCGCGAGCAGTACTTC
TRBV9	few	TRBD1	TRBJ1-1	CASSVGDRAIMNTEAFF	TGTGCCAGCAGCGTAGGGGACAGAGCTATCATGAACACTGAAGCTTTCTTT
TRBV28	.	.	TRBJ2-6	CASSFGDGRSGANVLTF	TGTGCCAGCAGTTTTGGGGACGGCCGCTCTGGGGCCAACGTCCTGACTTTC
TRBV27	few	.	TRBJ1-1	CASSLFLQPNTEAFF	TGTGCCAGCAGTTTATTTCTACAGCCGAACACTGAAGCTTTCTTT
TRBV30	.	TRBD1	TRBJ2-3	CAWSRRTGDTQYF	TGTGCCTGGAGTCGCCGGACAGGGGATACGCAGTATTTT
TRBV6-6	.	.	TRBJ1-2	CASSYFSVGGNGYTF	TGTGCCAGCAGTTACTTTAGTGTGGGCGGGAATGGCTACACCTTC
TRBV20-1	many	TRBD1	TRBJ1-2	CSARRPGQGDNYGYTF	TGCAGTGCTAGAAGGCCAGGACAGGGAGATAACTATGGCTACACCTTC
TRBV2	once	.	TRBJ2-1	CASSAGAPYNEQFF	TGTGCCAGCAGTGCGGGGGCCCCGTACAATGAGCAGTTCTTC
TRBV20-1	few	.	TRBJ2-3	CSLKLGGTDTQYF	TGCAGTCTTAAGTTGGGGGGCACAGATACGCAGTATTTT
TRBV6-2/TRBV6-3	few	TRBD2	TRBJ2-1	CASSPQGRRGKYNEQFF	TGTGCCAGCAGTCCGCAGGGTAGGCGGGGGAAGTACAATGAGCAGTTCTTC
TRBV12-5	.	TRBD1	TRBJ1-2	CASGSTGRDGYTF	TGTGCTAGTGGTTCGACAGGGAGGGACGGCTACACCTTC
TRBV7-9	once	TRBD1	TRBJ1-2	CASSLGQASNYGYTF	TGTGCCAGCAGCCTAGGACAGGCATCTAACTATGGCTACACCTTC
TRBV4-1	many	TRBD1	TRBJ2-1	CASSQGQGFVEQFF	TGCGCCAGCAGCCAAGGACAGGGGTTTGTTGAGCAGTTCTTC
TRBV12-3/TRBV12-4	once	.	TRBJ1-1	CASSFAVPGDTEAFF	TGTGCCAGCAGTTTCGCGGTCCCCGGGGACACTGAAGCTTTCTTT
TRBV7-3	.	.	TRBJ2-6	CASSLKGTGSGANVLTF	TGTGCCAGCAGCTTAAAGGGTACAGGCTCTGGGGCCAACGTCCTGACTTTC